Presented here are 24 T cell receptor beta chains from one specimen sequenced in a study of OX40 agonist ivuxolimab in advanced cancers. Profiled with immunoSEQ multiplex PCR; TCRdb holds only in-frame clones, not every one. Here the sample spans fewer than 65,000 clones, 82% being singletons. The sample was CD4+ or CD8+ T cells sorted from blood, taken in a trial of the OX40 agonist ivuxolimab. These receptors were taken from an adult with an advanced solid tumor such as melanoma, head and neck, liver or kidney cancer.

The chain recombines TRBV7-2 with TRBJ1-1; D is uncertain. V lost 3 bases and J 0 bases, leaving 5 bases between the germline ends. Germline-derived CDR1 and CDR2 are SGHTA and FQGNSA. The CDR3 length is 13 residues. CDR3 amino acids: CASSFRLNTEAFF. The CDR3 DNA sequence: TGTGCCAGCAGCTTCCGGTTGAACACTGAAGCTTTCTTT.

The CDR3 DNA sequence: TGTGCCAGCAGCGGGGGCGGGACAGCTAATGAAAAACTGTTTTTT. Translating gives CASSGGGTANEKLFF. The chain uses TRBV5-4 and TRBJ1-4; 7 bases align to TRBD1. Per the germline V gene, CDR1 is SGHNT and CDR2 is YYREEE (reference sequence). CDR3 size: 15 residues. V shed 4 bases and J 3 bases; nucleotides not matched to a gene: 6.

This clone was counted a few times. This chain uses TRBV11-2 with TRBJ1-5; 9 bases align to TRBD1. Germline CDR1 is SGHAT and CDR2 is FQNNGV. The CDR3 sequence is 14 residues long. V was clipped by 5 bases and J by 7 bases; unmatched bases: 6. The CDR3 spells CASSLTGGRQPQHF. The CDR3 DNA reads TGTGCCAGCAGCCTCACAGGGGGCAGGCAGCCCCAGCATTTT.

The rearrangement links TRBV4-2 to TRBJ1-6; D is possibly TRBD1 (6 bases). Trimming cost V 0 bases and J 10 bases, with 16 bases left between them. This CDR3 region has 16 residues. Germline V gene sequence: CDR1 LGHNA, CDR2 YNFKEQ. CDR3 protein: CASSQDTARGGSPLHF. CDR3 bases: TGTGCCAGCAGCCAAGATACCGCCAGGGGTGGCTCACCCCTCCACTTT.

The genes are TRBV7-9 and TRBJ2-2; TRBD1 or TRBD2 may be the D gene (5 bases each). The length of the CDR3 is 19 residues. Germline CDR1 reads SEHNR; CDR2 reads FQNEAQ (reference sequence). V shed 5 bases and J shed 7 bases, with 29 bases lying between them. The DNA for the CDR3 is TGTGCCAGCAGCACATTCCACCTACCAGGGAGTTGGAGTATCGGGGAGCTGTTTTTT. Residues: CASSTFHLPGSWSIGELFF.

In this sample, this clone turned up a few times. The rearrangement joins TRBV5-8 to TRBJ1-5; D unclear. V gave up 1 base and J gave up 7 bases, with 3 bases separating them. Looked up from germline, CDR1 is SGHTS and CDR2 is YDEGEE. The CDR3 consists of 11 residues. DNA for the CDR3: TGTGCCAGCAGCTTGTTACAGCCCCAGCATTTT. Protein: CASSLLQPQHF.

The gene calls are TRBV29-1 and TRBJ1-1; the D gene is possibly TRBD1 (6 bases). V was shortened by 4 bases and J by 1 base, with 10 bases between the two germline ends. The CDR3 extends over 13 amino acids. The V gene's germline CDR1 is SQVTM and CDR2 ANQGSEA. The CDR3 sequence is CSVAVGQNTEAFF. In DNA, the CDR3 is TGCAGCGTTGCCGTGGGACAGAACACTGAAGCTTTCTTT. Based on the CDR3 plus reference TRBV29-1 and TRBJ1-1, the full variable domain is SAVISQKPSRDICQRGTSLTIQCQVDSQVTMMFWYRQQPGQSLTLIATANQGSEATYESGFVIDKFPISRPNLTFSTLTVSNMSPEDSSIYLCSVAVGQNTEAFFGQGTRLTVV.

The chain has TRBV7-2 and TRBJ1-5, with D perhaps matching TRBD1 (5 bases). Germline V gene data show CDR1 as SGHTA and CDR2 as FQGNSA. The CDR3 runs to 12 residues. Trimming cost V 5 bases and J 9 bases, with 11 bases left between them. CDR3 DNA sequence: TGTGCCAGCAGCACAAGGGGCCGGCCCCAGCATTTT. It encodes CASSTRGRPQHF.

This clone was seen a single time. The V gene is TRBV5-6, the J gene TRBJ2-7, with D perhaps TRBD2 (5 bases). The germline V gene has CDR1 SGHDT and CDR2 YYEEEE. This CDR3 contains 13 residues. Trimming took off 4 bases at V and 4 bases at J, with 12 bases between the two ends. This CDR3 reads CASSPTERYEQYF. DNA for the CDR3: TGTGCCAGCAGCCCTACGGAGCGGTACGAGCAGTACTTC.

This clone was observed a handful of times. The genes are TRBV2 and TRBJ2-1; 9 bases agree with TRBD2. Germline V gives CDR1 SNHLY, CDR2 FYNNEI. V dropped 7 bases and J dropped 8; count of bases not matched to a gene: 12. The CDR3 contains 15 residues. CDR3 sequence (DNA): TGTGCCAGCATCGAGGGCGCGGGAGGGAGGCATGAGCAGTTCTTC. Translated, it gives CASIEGAGGRHEQFF.

The gene calls are TRBV7-2 and TRBJ1-2, with D perhaps matching TRBD1 (6 bases). The ends were cut back, 3 bases at V and 7 bases at J, with 21 bases in the middle. The CDR3 spans 16 residues. Per germline, CDR1 SGHTA and CDR2 FQGNSA. The CDR3 coding sequence is TGTGCCAGCAGCTTGGAGGGGTGGGGGGCACGAAGTGGCTACACCTTC. It specifies CASSLEGWGARSGYTF.

CDR3 loop: CASSPLGIPNQPQHF. The CDR3 DNA sequence: TGTGCCAGCTCACCACTCGGAATACCAAATCAGCCCCAGCATTTT. This chain joins TRBV18 and TRBJ1-5; D is uncertain. The germline V gene encodes CDR1 KGHSH and CDR2 LQKENI. V lost 1 base, J lost 4 bases, and 11 bases lay in between. The CDR3 has 15 residues.

The rearrangement links TRBV5-1 to TRBJ2-3, with 11 bases that match TRBD2. J was trimmed by 4 bases and V by 2 bases; bases with no gene match: 6. Germline lookup yields CDR1 SGHRS and CDR2 YFSETQ. This CDR3 comprises 16 residues. CDR3 loop: CASSLRLAGGADTQYF. The CDR3 nucleotides read TGCGCCAGCAGCTTACGGCTAGCGGGAGGTGCAGATACGCAGTATTTT.

This clone was seen a single time. The rearrangement links TRBV7-9 to TRBJ2-7; TRBD2 aligns across 7 bases. The CDR3 length is 14 residues. The trim removed 3 bases at V and 5 bases at J, leaving 7 bases unmatched. Germline V gene data show CDR1 as SEHNR and CDR2 as FQNEAQ (reference sequence). The CDR3 DNA reads as TGTGCCAGCAGCTTCGGACTAGAGGGCGACGAGCAGTACTTC. It translates to CASSFGLEGDEQYF.

In this sample, this clone turned up a few times. The chain joins TRBV19 to TRBJ2-7; the D gene is possibly TRBD1 (6 bases). The CDR3 is 16 amino acids. The germline CDR1 and CDR2 sequences are LNHDA and SQIVND (reference sequence). Between the trimmed V and J ends, which lost 5 bases and 0 bases, there was a span of 17 bases. CDR3 in amino acids: CASSPERTVTSYEQYF. The DNA for the CDR3 is TGTGCCAGTAGTCCCGAGAGGACAGTTACCTCCTACGAGCAGTACTTC. Full variable domain (rest looked up from reference TRBV19 and TRBJ2-7): DGGITQSPKYLFRKEGQNVTLSCEQNLNHDAMYWYRQDPGQGLRLIYYSQIVNDFQKGDIAEGYSVSREKKESFPLTVTSAQKNPTAFYLCASSPERTVTSYEQYFGPGTRLTVT.

The J gene is TRBJ2-3, the V gene TRBV18, with a tentative D call TRBD2 (5 bases). Germline-derived CDR1 and CDR2 are KGHSH and LQKENI. The CDR3 has 14 amino acids. Trimming cost V 5 bases and J 6 bases, with 15 bases left between them. CDR3 sequence reads: CASSSSLGLDTQYF. As DNA, the CDR3 is TGTGCCAGCTCATCATCTCTTGGACTGGATACGCAGTATTTT.

By share, this clone counts as medium-sized. V gene TRBV6-1 combines with J gene TRBJ1-5; tentative D call: TRBD1 (5 bases). From germline, CDR1 is MNHNS and CDR2 SASEGT. The CDR3 has 16 residues. V dropped 1 base and J dropped 5 bases, with 15 bases sitting between them. The CDR3 region is CASSEEGRERYQPQHF. The CDR3 DNA sequence: TGTGCCAGCAGTGAAGAAGGCAGGGAAAGGTATCAGCCCCAGCATTTT.

There are a few counts of this clone. The CDR3 spells CASSVAPVLNTGELFF. Here the CDR3 DNA reads TGTGCCAGCAGCGTAGCCCCCGTACTGAACACCGGGGAGCTGTTTTTT. The gene calls are TRBV9 and TRBJ2-2, with D hard to call. Germline V gene sequence: CDR1 SGDLS, CDR2 YYNGEE. The CDR3 is 16 amino acids. Trimming removed 0 bases at V and 1 base at J, with 10 bases between.

The V call is TRBV23-1, the J call TRBJ2-3; TRBD2 agrees at 13 bases. TRBV23-1 is filed as an ORF, its function uncertain. J gave up 9 bases and V 0 bases, and 6 bases lay outside the gene matches. This CDR3 is 16 amino acids long. The CDR3 spells CASSQSPLAGGWTQYF. In nucleotides, the CDR3 is TGCGCCAGCAGTCAATCCCCACTAGCGGGAGGGTGGACGCAGTATTTT.

Only one count was recorded for this clone. The V and J genes are TRBV4-2 and TRBJ1-2, with D possibly matching TRBD1 (6 bases). This CDR3 has 14 residues. The germline gives CDR1 LGHNA, CDR2 YNFKEQ. V lost 4 bases and J 5 bases, leaving 14 bases between the germline ends. CDR3: CASSRRQGTYGYTF. The CDR3 DNA reads as TGTGCCAGCAGCCGAAGGCAGGGGACATATGGCTACACCTTC.

The rearrangement links TRBV11-2 to TRBJ1-1; a weak D match, TRBD1 (5 bases). Between the trimmed V and J ends, which lost 5 bases and 10 bases, there was a span of 17 bases. This CDR3 is built from 13 residues. CDR1 SGHAT and CDR2 FQNNGV come from the germline V gene. Here the CDR3 reads CASSPRGGWVAFF. The CDR3 nucleotides read TGTGCCAGCAGCCCTCGGGGCGGGTGGGTAGCTTTCTTT.

This clone was observed a single time. This chain's CDR3 is CASQKQGAKNEQYF. As DNA, the CDR3 is TGTGCCAGCCAAAAACAGGGGGCAAAAAACGAGCAGTACTTC. J is TRBJ2-7 and V is TRBV25-1; 9 bases fit TRBD1. The CDR3 spans 14 residues. V was clipped by 8 bases and J by 5 bases; unmatched bases: 10. Germline values: CDR1 MGHDK, CDR2 SYGVNS.

The rearrangement uses TRBV5-1 and TRBJ2-5, with D possibly TRBD1 on 5 matching bases. The V and J ends lost 2 bases and 4 bases respectively, with 12 bases between them. CDR3 length equals 14 residues. The V gene's germline CDR1 is SGHRS and CDR2 YFSETQ. The CDR3 region has the DNA TGCGCCAGCAGCTTCATGGGGCTCGGAGAGACCCAGTACTTC. Amino acids: CASSFMGLGETQYF.

J is TRBJ1-1 and V is TRBV7-9; the D gene is possibly TRBD1 (6 bases). Per germline, CDR1 SEHNR and CDR2 FQNEAQ (reference sequence). This CDR3 contains 14 residues. Trimming removed 0 bases from V and 3 bases from J, with 8 bases in between. The CDR3 DNA follows: TGTGCCAGCAGCTTAGCGGGGGGCCACACTGAAGCTTTCTTT. It codes for CASSLAGGHTEAFF.